The clone carrying this T cell receptor (beta chain) was seen repeatedly, ten times or more. Amplification targeted the TCR beta CDR3 regions, with RNA transcripts as the source material. Investigators did first-round RT-PCR with HTBI primers, then second-round multiplex PCR. Via MiXCR, TCRdb re-called the multiplex PCR reads, giving one row per CDR3 protein. The data contain around 340,000 distinct CDR3 sequences, about a sixth of them seen just once; the ten biggest clones take up 10% to 15%. This entry comes from a study of Graves' ophthalmopathy and Graves' hyperthyroidism. This CDR3 is built from 14 residues. In germline, CDR1 is DFQATT, CDR2 SNEGSKA (reference sequence). V trimming: 2 bases; J trimming: 3 bases; junction bases outside the gene matches: 6.

This TCR derives from an adult man with Graves' ophthalmopathy. Sequencing was performed on peripheral blood. The chain recombines TRBV20-1 with TRBJ1-1, with TRBD1 identical over 7 bases. CDR3 region: CSARWAGGDTEAFF. CDR3 nucleotides: TGCAGTGCTAGATGGGCAGGGGGAGACACTGAAGCTTTCTTT.